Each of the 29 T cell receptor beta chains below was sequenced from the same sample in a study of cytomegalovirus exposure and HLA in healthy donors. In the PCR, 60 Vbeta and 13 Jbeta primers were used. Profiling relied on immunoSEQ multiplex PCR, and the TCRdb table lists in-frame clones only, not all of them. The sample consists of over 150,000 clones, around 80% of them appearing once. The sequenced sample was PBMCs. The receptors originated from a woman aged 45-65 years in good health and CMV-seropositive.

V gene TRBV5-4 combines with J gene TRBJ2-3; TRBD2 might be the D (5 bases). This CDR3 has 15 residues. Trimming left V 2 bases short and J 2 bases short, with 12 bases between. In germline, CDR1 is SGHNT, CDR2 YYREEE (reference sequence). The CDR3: CASSFIGELTDTQYF. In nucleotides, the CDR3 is TGTGCCAGCAGCTTTATCGGGGAGCTCACAGATACGCAGTATTTT.

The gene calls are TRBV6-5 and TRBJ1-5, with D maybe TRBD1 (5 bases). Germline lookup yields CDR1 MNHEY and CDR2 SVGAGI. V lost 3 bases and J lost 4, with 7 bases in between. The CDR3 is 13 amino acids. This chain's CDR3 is CASSYDRNQPQHF. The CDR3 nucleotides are TGTGCCAGCAGTTATGACAGAAATCAGCCCCAGCATTTT.

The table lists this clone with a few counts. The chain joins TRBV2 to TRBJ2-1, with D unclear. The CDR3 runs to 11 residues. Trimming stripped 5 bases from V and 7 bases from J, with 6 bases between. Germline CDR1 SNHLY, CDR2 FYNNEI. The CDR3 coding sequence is TGTGCCAGCAGTTCGTTAAATGAGCAGTTCTTC. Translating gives CASSSLNEQFF. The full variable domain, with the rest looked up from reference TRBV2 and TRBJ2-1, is EPEVTQTPSHQVTQMGQEVILRCVPISNHLYFYWYRQILGQKVEFLVSFYNNEISEKSEIFDDQFSVERPDGSNFTLKIRSTKLEDSAMYFCASSSLNEQFFGPGTRLTVL.

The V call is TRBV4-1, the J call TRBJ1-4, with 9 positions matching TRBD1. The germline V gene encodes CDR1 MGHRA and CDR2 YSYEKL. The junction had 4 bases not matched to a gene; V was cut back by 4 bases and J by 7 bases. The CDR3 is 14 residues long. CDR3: CASSPDRGPEKLFF. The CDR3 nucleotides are TGCGCCAGCAGCCCGGACAGGGGTCCTGAAAAACTGTTTTTT.

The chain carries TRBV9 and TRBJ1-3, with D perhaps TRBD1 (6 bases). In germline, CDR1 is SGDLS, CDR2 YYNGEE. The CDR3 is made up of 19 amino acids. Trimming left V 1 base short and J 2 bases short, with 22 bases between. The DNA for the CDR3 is TGTGCCAGCAGCGTAAATAGTGTAGAACAGGGAAAACCTGGAAACACCATATATTTT. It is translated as CASSVNSVEQGKPGNTIYF.

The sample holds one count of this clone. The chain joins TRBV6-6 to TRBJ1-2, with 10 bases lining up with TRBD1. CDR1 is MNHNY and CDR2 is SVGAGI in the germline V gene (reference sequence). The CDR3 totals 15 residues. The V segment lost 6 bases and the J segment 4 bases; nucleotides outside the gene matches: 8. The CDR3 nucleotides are TGTGCCAGCAGGACCGGGACAGGGGCGATCTATGGCTACACCTTC. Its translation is CASRTGTGAIYGYTF.

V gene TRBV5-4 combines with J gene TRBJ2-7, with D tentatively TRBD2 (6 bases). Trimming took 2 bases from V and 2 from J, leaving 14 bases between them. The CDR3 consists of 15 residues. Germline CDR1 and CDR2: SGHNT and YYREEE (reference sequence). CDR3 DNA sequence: TGTGCCAGCAGCTTCGTCGGCAGGGAGGCCTACGAGCAGTACTTC. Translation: CASSFVGREAYEQYF.

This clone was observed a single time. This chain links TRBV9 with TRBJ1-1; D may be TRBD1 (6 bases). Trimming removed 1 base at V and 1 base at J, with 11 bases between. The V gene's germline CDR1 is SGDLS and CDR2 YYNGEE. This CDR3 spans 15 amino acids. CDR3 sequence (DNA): TGTGCCAGCAGCGTACTGGGGGCGCAGAACACTGAAGCTTTCTTT. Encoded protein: CASSVLGAQNTEAFF.

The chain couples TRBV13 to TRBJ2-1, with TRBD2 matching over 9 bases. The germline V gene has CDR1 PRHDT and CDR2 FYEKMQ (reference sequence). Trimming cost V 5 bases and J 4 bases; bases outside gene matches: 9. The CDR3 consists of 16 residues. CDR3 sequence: CASSPTSGLRYNEQFF. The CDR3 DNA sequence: TGTGCCAGCAGCCCTACTAGCGGGCTACGGTACAATGAGCAGTTCTTC.

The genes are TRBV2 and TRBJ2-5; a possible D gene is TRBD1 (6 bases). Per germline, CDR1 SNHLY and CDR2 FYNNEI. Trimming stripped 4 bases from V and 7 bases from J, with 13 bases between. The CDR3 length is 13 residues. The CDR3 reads CASSGDIGSTQYF. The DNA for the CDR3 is TGTGCCAGCAGTGGGGACATTGGTTCGACCCAGTACTTC.

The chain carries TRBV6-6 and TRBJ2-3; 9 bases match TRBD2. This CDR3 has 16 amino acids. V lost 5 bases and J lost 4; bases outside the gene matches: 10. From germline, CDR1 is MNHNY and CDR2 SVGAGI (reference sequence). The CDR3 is CASSPGGSGGADTQYF. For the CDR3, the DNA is TGTGCCAGCAGTCCGGGGGGTAGCGGGGGAGCAGATACGCAGTATTTT.

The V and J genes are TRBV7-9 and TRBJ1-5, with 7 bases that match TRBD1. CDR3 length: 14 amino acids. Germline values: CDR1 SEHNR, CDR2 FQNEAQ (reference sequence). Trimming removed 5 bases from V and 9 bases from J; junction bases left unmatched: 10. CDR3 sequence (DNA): TGTGCCAGCAGCCTTGGGACAGCGCTATGGCCCCAGCATTTT. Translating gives CASSLGTALWPQHF. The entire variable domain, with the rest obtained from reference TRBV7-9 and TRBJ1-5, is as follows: DTGVSQNPRHKITKRGQNVTFRCDPISEHNRLYWYRQTLGQGPEFLTYFQNEAQLEKSRLLSDRFSAERPKGSFSTLEIQRTEQGDSAMYLCASSLGTALWPQHFGDGTRLSIL.

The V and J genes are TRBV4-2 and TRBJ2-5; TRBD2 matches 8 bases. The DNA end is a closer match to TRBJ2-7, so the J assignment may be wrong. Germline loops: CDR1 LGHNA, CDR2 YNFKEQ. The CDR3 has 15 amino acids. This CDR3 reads CASSQDRGGPYEQYF. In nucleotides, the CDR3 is TGTGCCAGCAGCCAAGATCGGGGGGGGCCCTACGAGCAGTACTTC.

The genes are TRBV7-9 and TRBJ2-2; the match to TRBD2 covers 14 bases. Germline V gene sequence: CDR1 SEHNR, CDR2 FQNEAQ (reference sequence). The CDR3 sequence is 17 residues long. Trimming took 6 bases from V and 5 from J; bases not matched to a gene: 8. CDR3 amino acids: CASRRWTSGGYTGELFF. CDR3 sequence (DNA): TGTGCCAGCAGACGTTGGACTAGCGGGGGGTATACCGGGGAGCTGTTTTTT.

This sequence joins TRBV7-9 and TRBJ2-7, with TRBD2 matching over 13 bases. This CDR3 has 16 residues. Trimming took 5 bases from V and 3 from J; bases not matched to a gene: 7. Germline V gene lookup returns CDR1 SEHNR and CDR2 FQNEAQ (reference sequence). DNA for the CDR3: TGTGCCAGCAGCCCCGGACTAGCGGGGGAGTACTACGAGCAGTACTTC. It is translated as CASSPGLAGEYYEQYF.

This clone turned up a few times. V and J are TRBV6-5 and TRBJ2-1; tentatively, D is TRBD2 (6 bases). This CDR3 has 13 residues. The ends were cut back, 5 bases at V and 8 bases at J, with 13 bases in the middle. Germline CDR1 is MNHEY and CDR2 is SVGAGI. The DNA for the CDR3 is TGTGCCAGCAGTGGCTACCCGGGGGATGAGCAGTTCTTC. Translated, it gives CASSGYPGDEQFF.

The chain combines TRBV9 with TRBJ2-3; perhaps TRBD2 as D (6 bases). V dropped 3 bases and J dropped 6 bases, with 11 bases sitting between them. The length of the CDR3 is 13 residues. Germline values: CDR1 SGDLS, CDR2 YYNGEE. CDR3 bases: TGTGCCAGCAGCGCCTCAGGGAGGGATACGCAGTATTTT. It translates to CASSASGRDTQYF.

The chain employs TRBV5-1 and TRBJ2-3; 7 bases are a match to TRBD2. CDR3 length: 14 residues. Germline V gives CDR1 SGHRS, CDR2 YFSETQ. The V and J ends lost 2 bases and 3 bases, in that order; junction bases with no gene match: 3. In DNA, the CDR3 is TGCGCCAGCAGCTTTGGGCGGGGGACAGATACGCAGTATTTT. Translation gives CASSFGRGTDTQYF. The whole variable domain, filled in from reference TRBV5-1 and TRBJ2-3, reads KAGVTQTPRYLIKTRGQQVTLSCSPISGHRSVSWYQQTPGQGLQFLFEYFSETQRNKGNFPGRFSGRQFSNSRSEMNVSTLELGDSALYLCASSFGRGTDTQYFGPGTRLTVL.

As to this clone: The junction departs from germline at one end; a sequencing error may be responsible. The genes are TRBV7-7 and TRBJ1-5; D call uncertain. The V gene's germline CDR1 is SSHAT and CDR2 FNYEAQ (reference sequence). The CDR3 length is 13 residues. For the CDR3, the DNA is TGTGCTAGCAGCTTAGCAACTAATCAGCCCCAGCATTTT. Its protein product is CASSLATNQPQHF.

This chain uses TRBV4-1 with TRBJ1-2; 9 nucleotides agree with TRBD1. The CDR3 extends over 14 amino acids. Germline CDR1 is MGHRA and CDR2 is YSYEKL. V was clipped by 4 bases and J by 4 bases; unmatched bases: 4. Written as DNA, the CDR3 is TGCGCCAGCAGCCCACAGGGGGCACCCTATGGCTACACCTTC. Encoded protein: CASSPQGAPYGYTF.

In DNA, the CDR3 is TGCGCCAGCAGCTTGGAGGACAGTTACTACGAGCAGTACTTC. Its protein is CASSLEDSYYEQYF. This chain uses TRBV5-1 with TRBJ2-7, with TRBD1 as a possible D gene (6 bases). The CDR3 is 14 residues long. Trimming cost V 0 bases and J 3 bases, with 10 bases left between them. Germline CDR1 is SGHRS and CDR2 is YFSETQ. Supplemented by reference TRBV5-1 and TRBJ2-7, the full variable domain reads KAGVTQTPRYLIKTRGQQVTLSCSPISGHRSVSWYQQTPGQGLQFLFEYFSETQRNKGNFPGRFSGRQFSNSRSEMNVSTLELGDSALYLCASSLEDSYYEQYFGPGTRLTVT.

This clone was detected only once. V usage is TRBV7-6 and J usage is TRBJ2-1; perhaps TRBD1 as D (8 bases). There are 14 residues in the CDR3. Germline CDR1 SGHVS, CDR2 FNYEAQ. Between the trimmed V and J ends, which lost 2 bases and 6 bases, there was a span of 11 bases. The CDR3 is CASSLNRGGNEQFF. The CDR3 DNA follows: TGTGCCAGCAGCTTAAACAGGGGGGGCAATGAGCAGTTCTTC.

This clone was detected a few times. In nucleotides, the CDR3 is TGTGCCAGCAGACGGACAGGGGGCGCGGTCGAGGCCTACGAGCAGTACTTC. This encodes CASRRTGGAVEAYEQYF. This chain joins TRBV5-6 and TRBJ2-7, with 11 positions matching TRBD1. This CDR3 region has 17 residues. The V and J ends lost 5 bases and 2 bases, in that order; junction bases with no gene match: 12. Germline V gives CDR1 SGHDT, CDR2 YYEEEE.

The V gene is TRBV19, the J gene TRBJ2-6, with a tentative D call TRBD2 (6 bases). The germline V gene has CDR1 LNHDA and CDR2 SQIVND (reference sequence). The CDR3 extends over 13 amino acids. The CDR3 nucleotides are TGTGGATCGGGAGTAACTGGGGCCAACGTCCTGACTTTC. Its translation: CGSGVTGANVLTF. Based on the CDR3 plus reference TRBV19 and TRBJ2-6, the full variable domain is DGGITQSPKYLFRKEGQNVTLSCEQNLNHDAMYWYRQDPGQGLRLIYYSQIVNDFQKGDIAEGYSVSREKKESFPLTVTSAQKNPTAFYLCGSGVTGANVLTFGAGSRLTVL.

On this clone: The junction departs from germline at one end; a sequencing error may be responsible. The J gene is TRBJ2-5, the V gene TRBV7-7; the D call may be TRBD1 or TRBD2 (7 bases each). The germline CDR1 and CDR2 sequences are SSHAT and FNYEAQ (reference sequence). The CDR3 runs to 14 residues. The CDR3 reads CASSRGGYQETQYF. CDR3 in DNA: TGTGCTAGCAGCAGGGGGGGTTATCAAGAGACCCAGTACTTC. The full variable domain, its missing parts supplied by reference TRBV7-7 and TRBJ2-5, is GAGVSQSPRYKVTKRGQDVTLRCDPISSHATLYWYQQALGQGPEFLTYFNYEAQPDKSGLPSDRFSAERPEGSISTLTIQRTEQRDSAMYRCASSRGGYQETQYFGPGTRLLVL.

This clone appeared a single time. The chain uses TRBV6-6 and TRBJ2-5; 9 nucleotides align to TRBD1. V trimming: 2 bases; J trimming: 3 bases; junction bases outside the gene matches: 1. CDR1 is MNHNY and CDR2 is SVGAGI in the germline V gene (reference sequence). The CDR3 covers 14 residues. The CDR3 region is CASSYRDREETQYF. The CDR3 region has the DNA TGTGCCAGCAGTTACAGGGACAGGGAAGAGACCCAGTACTTC.

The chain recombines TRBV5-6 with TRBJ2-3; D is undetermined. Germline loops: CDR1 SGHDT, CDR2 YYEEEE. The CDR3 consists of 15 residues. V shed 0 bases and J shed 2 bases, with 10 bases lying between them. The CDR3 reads CASSLGDSITDTQYF. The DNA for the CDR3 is TGTGCCAGCAGCTTGGGAGACTCCATCACAGATACGCAGTATTTT.

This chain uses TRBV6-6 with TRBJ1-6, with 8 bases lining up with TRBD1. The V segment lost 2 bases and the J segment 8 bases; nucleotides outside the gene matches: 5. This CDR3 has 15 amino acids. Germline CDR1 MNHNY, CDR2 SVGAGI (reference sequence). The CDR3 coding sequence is TGTGCCAGCAGTTACCCCGACAGGGGAGATTCACCCCTCCACTTT. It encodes CASSYPDRGDSPLHF.

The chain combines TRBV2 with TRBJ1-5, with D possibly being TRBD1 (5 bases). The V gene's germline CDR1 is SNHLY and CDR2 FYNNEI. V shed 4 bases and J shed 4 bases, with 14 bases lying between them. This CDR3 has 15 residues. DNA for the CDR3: TGTGCCAGCAGTGTAGGCCAGGGTGTGAATCAGCCCCAGCATTTT. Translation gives CASSVGQGVNQPQHF.